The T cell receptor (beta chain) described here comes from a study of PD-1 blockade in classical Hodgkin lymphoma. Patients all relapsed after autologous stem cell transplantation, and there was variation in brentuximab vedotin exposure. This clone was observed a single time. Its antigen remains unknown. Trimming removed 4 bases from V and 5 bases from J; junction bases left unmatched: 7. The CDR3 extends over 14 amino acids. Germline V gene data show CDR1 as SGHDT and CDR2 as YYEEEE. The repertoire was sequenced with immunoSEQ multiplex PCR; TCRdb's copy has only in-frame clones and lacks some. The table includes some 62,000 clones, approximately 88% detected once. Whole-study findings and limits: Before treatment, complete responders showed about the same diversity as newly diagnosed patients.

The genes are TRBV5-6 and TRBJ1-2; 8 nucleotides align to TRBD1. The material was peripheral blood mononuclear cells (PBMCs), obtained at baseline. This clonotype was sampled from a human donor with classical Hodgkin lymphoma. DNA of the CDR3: TGTGCCAGCAGCCGTCGGGACAGGAGTTATGGCTACACCTTC. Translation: CASSRRDRSYGYTF.